This T cell receptor (beta chain) was identified in a study of CD8+ T cells in alopecia areata. Documented treatment: oral pan-JAK inhibitor, 5-10 mg twice daily. Following extraction, RNA underwent reverse transcription to cDNA, which served as the sequencing template. Profiling relied on immunoSEQ multiplex PCR, and the TCRdb table lists in-frame clones only, not all of them. In the table there are fewer than 250,000 clones, 35% to 40% of which are singletons. General study points: Across lesional scalp, and particularly alopecia totalis/universalis, clonality surpassed that of normal scalp.

This clone was seen more than once but under ten times. Its matching antigen is unknown. This TCR derives from a human donor with alopecia areata. Sequenced here: CD4+ T cells sorted from blood, sampled around week 31, from a patient treated with tofacitinib.

In DNA form, the CDR3 reads TGCGCCAGCAGCCGGTGGGCTAGCGGGACGAGCTCCTACGAGCAGTACTTC. Its protein product is CASSRWASGTSSYEQYF. V usage is TRBV5-1 and J usage is TRBJ2-7; 9 nucleotides line up with TRBD2. V shed 4 bases, J shed 0 bases, and the junction held 11 bases outside the gene matches. This CDR3 spans 17 amino acids. Germline CDR1 SGHRS, CDR2 YFSETQ.